The 18 T cell receptor beta chains below were found in one sample sequenced in a study of post-analysis software for immune sequencing data. Findings and limits, study-wide: Four to six TRBV segments were significantly more frequent in patients than in controls. TRBV5-6, TRBV5-1 and TRBV20-1 were among these segments.

Built from TCR beta cDNA, the libraries had unique molecular identifiers in them. TCRdb recomputed calls from the PCR reads with MiXCR, one row per CDR3 protein. The table has roughly 540,000 distinct CDR3 sequences, roughly 34% seen once. These receptors' antigens are unknown. Sample: blood. The receptors were gathered from a girl under 18 with multiple sclerosis.

This clonotype has more than one count but fewer than ten. The rearrangement links TRBV20-1 to TRBJ2-5; 9 positions match TRBD2. Germline V CDR1 and CDR2: DFQATT, SNEGSKA (reference sequence). With V trimmed by 6 bases and J by 5 bases, 13 bases remained unmatched. The CDR3 loop spans 15 amino acids. CDR3 sequence (DNA): TGCAGTGCCCGCCGAGGCGGACTAGCGAGGGAGACCCAGTACTTC. Its protein is CSARRGGLARETQYF.

The genes are TRBV6-6 and TRBJ1-3; the D is unclear. This CDR3 has 16 residues. The V end was cut by 0 bases, the J end by 0 bases, with 9 bases between. Germline V gives CDR1 MNHNY, CDR2 SVGAGI (reference sequence). This CDR3 reads CASSYSSPSSGNTIYF. In DNA form, the CDR3 reads TGTGCCAGCAGTTACTCGAGCCCGAGCTCTGGAAACACCATATATTTT.

In this sample, this clonotype turned up a few times. CDR3 amino acids: CSARAGLNGPQHF. CDR3 DNA: TGCAGTGCTAGGGCAGGGCTTAATGGGCCCCAGCATTTT. The chain carries TRBV20-1 and TRBJ1-5, with D possibly matching TRBD1 (5 bases). The germline V and J ends were trimmed by 3 bases and 9 bases, with 15 bases remaining between them. Germline V gives CDR1 DFQATT, CDR2 SNEGSKA (reference sequence). This CDR3 has 13 residues.

The genes are TRBV7-8 and TRBJ2-5, with D unclear. CDR1 and CDR2 (germline): SGHVS, FQNEAQ. CDR3 length: 15 residues. V was shortened by 0 bases and J by 2 bases, with 10 bases between the two germline ends. The CDR3 here is CASSLARKAQETQYF. Here the CDR3 DNA reads TGTGCCAGCAGCTTAGCCAGGAAAGCTCAAGAGACCCAGTACTTC.

This clonotype was detected only a few times. The chain has TRBV3-1 and TRBJ1-2, with 12 nucleotides matching TRBD1. Germline-derived CDR1 and CDR2 are LGHDT and YNNKEL (reference sequence). J was trimmed by 0 bases and V by 3 bases; bases with no gene match: 5. This CDR3 is built from 17 residues. CDR3 loop: CASSHRDRGPPNYGYTF. The CDR3 nucleotides are TGTGCCAGCAGCCACCGGGACAGGGGGCCCCCTAACTATGGCTACACCTTC.

This clonotype was picked up a small number of times. This chain joins TRBV12-3 or TRBV12-4 and TRBJ1-4; 7 bases agree with TRBD1. The V segment lost 6 bases and the J segment 6 bases; nucleotides outside the gene matches: 10. The CDR3 covers 15 residues. The CDR3, as DNA: TGTGCCAGCAGGCGAAGGGAGGGGGCGGATGAAAAACTGTTTTTT. Protein product: CASRRREGADEKLFF.

A few counts support this clonotype. J is TRBJ2-5 and V is TRBV6-2 or TRBV6-3, with D unresolved. CDR3 size: 15 residues. V gave up 0 bases and J gave up 1 base, with 9 bases separating them. Germline assignment: CDR1 MNHEY and CDR2 SVGEGT. In DNA form, the CDR3 reads TGTGCCAGCAGTTACTCAGTTGCTAGCCAAGAGACCCAGTACTTC. Its protein product is CASSYSVASQETQYF.

The gene calls are TRBV12-3 or TRBV12-4 and TRBJ1-1; D unresolved. The V end lost 7 bases, the J end lost 3 bases, and 6 bases lay between the germline ends. CDR3 length equals 11 residues. The CDR3 loop is CASTPDTEAFF. In DNA, the CDR3 is TGTGCCAGCACCCCTGACACTGAAGCTTTCTTT.

This rearrangement joins TRBV5-1 to TRBJ1-1; the match to TRBD1 covers 11 bases. In germline, CDR1 is SGHRS, CDR2 YFSETQ. The trim removed 0 bases at V and 4 bases at J, leaving 5 bases unmatched. The CDR3 spans 16 residues. The CDR3 DNA sequence: TGCGCCAGCAGCTTGGCCCCCGGGACAGGGGGCACTGAAGCTTTCTTT. Its translation: CASSLAPGTGGTEAFF. The variable domain in full, completed from reference TRBV5-1 and TRBJ1-1, reads KAGVTQTPRYLIKTRGQQVTLSCSPISGHRSVSWYQQTPGQGLQFLFEYFSETQRNKGNFPGRFSGRQFSNSRSEMNVSTLELGDSALYLCASSLAPGTGGTEAFFGQGTRLTVV.

Only a few counts were recorded for this clonotype. This chain joins TRBV11-2 and TRBJ2-1; 8 bases line up with TRBD1. V shed 0 bases and J 9 bases; nucleotides not matched to a gene: 7. Germline-derived CDR1 and CDR2 are SGHAT and FQNNGV. This CDR3 is built from 15 residues. The CDR3 loop reads CASSLDLRQGFEQFF. The DNA for the CDR3 is TGTGCCAGCAGCTTAGATCTTCGACAGGGGTTTGAGCAGTTCTTC.

This clonotype was seen more than once but under ten times. This chain joins TRBV6-2 or TRBV6-3 and TRBJ2-5; TRBD2 agrees at 10 bases. The ends lost 0 bases at V and 0 bases at J; junction bases unmatched: 7. The CDR3 length is 18 residues. CDR1 MNHEY and CDR2 SVGEGT come from the germline V gene. The CDR3 sequence: CASSYSPSGGEYQETQYF. The CDR3 nucleotides are TGTGCCAGCAGTTACTCCCCTAGCGGGGGCGAGTACCAAGAGACCCAGTACTTC.

The CDR3 DNA reads as TGCAGCGTTCGAGGGGAGACCCAGTTCTTC. Protein: CSVRGETQFF. J is TRBJ2-1 and V is TRBV29-1; either TRBD1 or TRBD2 may supply D (5 bases each). The CDR3 is made up of 10 amino acids. V lost 5 bases, J lost 13 bases, and 12 bases lay in between. Per the germline V gene, CDR1 is SQVTM and CDR2 is ANQGSEA.

This sequence joins TRBV29-1 and TRBJ2-1, with a weak D call TRBD1 (5 bases). From germline, CDR1 is SQVTM and CDR2 ANQGSEA. The V end was cut by 4 bases, the J end by 5 bases, with 15 bases between. The CDR3 is made up of 14 amino acids. The CDR3 loop is CSVVGRVGNNEQFF. The CDR3 DNA reads as TGCAGCGTTGTGGGCAGGGTAGGGAACAATGAGCAGTTCTTC.

This clonotype was seen repeatedly, ten times or more. The V call is TRBV4-1, the J call TRBJ2-7, with D possibly being TRBD1 or TRBD2 (6 bases each). Per germline, CDR1 MGHRA and CDR2 YSYEKL. V lost 5 bases and J 1 base, leaving 18 bases between the germline ends. CDR3 length: 16 amino acids. In DNA form, the CDR3 reads TGCGCCAGCAGCACACCGAGGGGGGCCGGTTCCTACGAGCAGTACTTC. Its protein product is CASSTPRGAGSYEQYF.

The table lists this clonotype with a few counts. J is TRBJ1-1 and V is TRBV29-1; the D gene is possibly TRBD1 (6 bases). CDR1 and CDR2 from the germline V gene are SQVTM and ANQGSEA. The CDR3 is made up of 14 amino acids. Deletions cut 4 bases from V and 5 bases from J, with 17 bases between. CDR3 in DNA: TGCAGCGTTGGGTATAGGGGGAGTAGGACTGAAGCTTTCTTT. Translating it yields CSVGYRGSRTEAFF.

Notes on this clonotype: Relative to the germline gene, one junction end is altered; a read error may explain this. In nucleotides, the CDR3 is TGTGCCACCAGTGATTCGGGACAGGGGGCTAACACCGAAGCTTTCTTT. Translating gives CATSDSGQGANTEAFF. The chain joins TRBV24-1 to TRBJ1-1; 12 nucleotides match TRBD1. The CDR3 has 16 residues. Germline CDR1 and CDR2: KGHDR and SFDVKD.

In this sample, this clonotype turned up many times. This chain uses TRBV6-4 with TRBJ2-1; 7 nucleotides match TRBD1. Trimming at V came to 5 bases and at J to 9 bases, leaving 7 bases not matched to a gene. Per germline, CDR1 MRHNA and CDR2 SNTAGT. CDR3 length equals 13 residues. The CDR3 protein is CASSLRGPGEQFF. Here the CDR3 DNA reads TGTGCCAGCAGTCTAAGGGGGCCGGGTGAGCAGTTCTTC.

The V call is TRBV28, the J call TRBJ2-5, with D possibly TRBD1 on 8 matching bases. The CDR3 is 17 residues long. Between the trimmed V and J ends, which lost 1 base and 4 bases, there was a span of 19 bases. The V gene's germline CDR1 is MDHEN and CDR2 SYDVKM. CDR3 protein: CASSLSPNRGRGETQYF. As DNA, the CDR3 is TGTGCCAGCAGTTTATCCCCCAACAGGGGGAGGGGAGAGACCCAGTACTTC.